Shown below are 20 T cell receptor beta chains from a single sample sequenced in a study of control samples from healthy donors and cancer patients. Method: immunoSEQ multiplex PCR; TCRdb's copy keeps in-frame clones and lacks some. The sample holds about 84,000 clones, around 84% seen once. The source material was PBMCs. The receptor source for this set is a man aged 60-69 years with head and neck cancer.

The rearrangement joins TRBV1 to TRBJ2-1; TRBD2 is the table's D call and was not checked against the DNA. TRBV1 is a pseudogene. This CDR3 has 15 residues. The CDR3 region has the DNA TGCACCAGCAGCCGACTAGCGGGAGTTGGCAGTGAGCAGTTCTTC. The encoded protein is CTSSRLAGVGSEQFF.

The V call is TRBV5-1, the J call TRBJ2-7, with a tentative D call TRBD1 (6 bases). This CDR3 spans 14 amino acids. Trimming left V 0 bases short and J 4 bases short, with 11 bases between. The germline gives CDR1 SGHRS, CDR2 YFSETQ. In nucleotides, the CDR3 is TGCGCCAGCAGCTTGGGGCGCAGGGGATACGAGCAGTACTTC. It specifies CASSLGRRGYEQYF. The full variable domain, rest sourced from reference TRBV5-1 and TRBJ2-7, is KAGVTQTPRYLIKTRGQQVTLSCSPISGHRSVSWYQQTPGQGLQFLFEYFSETQRNKGNFPGRFSGRQFSNSRSEMNVSTLELGDSALYLCASSLGRRGYEQYFGPGTRLTVT.

The V gene is TRBV6-5, the J gene TRBJ2-7, with unresolved D. The V end was cut by 5 bases, the J end by 3 bases, with 5 bases between. Germline-derived CDR1 and CDR2 are MNHEY and SVGAGI. The CDR3 sequence is 11 residues long. The CDR3 DNA sequence: TGTGCCAGCAGTCAGAACTACGAGCAGTACTTC. This gives the protein CASSQNYEQYF.

The rearrangement joins TRBV5-4 to TRBJ2-4; 7 bases line up with TRBD1. The CDR3 loop spans 16 amino acids. The trim removed 5 bases at V and 9 bases at J, leaving 17 bases unmatched. Germline CDR1 SGHNT, CDR2 YYREEE (reference sequence). In nucleotides, the CDR3 is TGTGCCAGCAGTTCAGGGGGATTCGGCAAGGAAAGCATTCAGTACTTC. It is translated as CASSSGGFGKESIQYF.

Notes on this clone: Other DNA sequences from this sample encode an identical CDR3 as well. The gene calls are TRBV4-1 and TRBJ2-2; 9 bases match TRBD2. CDR1 and CDR2 from the germline V gene are MGHRA and YSYEKL. The junction had 16 bases not matched to a gene; V was cut back by 2 bases and J by 6 bases. This CDR3 contains 19 residues. The CDR3 DNA sequence: TGCGCCAGCAGCCAATCGGGACTCGCGGGAGGGCGCGCGCCCGGGGAGCTGTTTTTT. It specifies CASSQSGLAGGRAPGELFF.

The chain joins TRBV12-3 or TRBV12-4 to TRBJ2-1; D is unclear. The CDR3 consists of 9 residues. V was shortened by 9 bases and J by 7 bases, with 4 bases between the two germline ends. The CDR3 sequence: CARSNEQFF. The CDR3 DNA reads as TGTGCCAGGAGTAATGAGCAGTTCTTC.

The table lists this clone with a count of one. The rearrangement joins TRBV10-3 to TRBJ1-2, with D uncertain. Trimming removed 7 bases from V and 4 bases from J, with 19 bases in between. Germline V gene sequence: CDR1 ENHRY, CDR2 SYGVKD. The CDR3 spans 15 residues. This chain's CDR3 is CAIMMTRRWGYGYTF. Written as DNA, the CDR3 is TGTGCCATCATGATGACACGCCGATGGGGCTATGGCTACACCTTC.

The chain employs TRBV10-3 and TRBJ2-4, with unresolved D. The CDR3 consists of 15 residues. Germline lookup yields CDR1 ENHRY and CDR2 SYGVKD. V was cut by 4 bases and J by 6 bases, with 16 bases left in between. CDR3: CAISAGSRSGNIQYF. DNA of the CDR3: TGTGCCATCAGTGCCGGGTCGCGCAGTGGAAACATTCAGTACTTC.

This clone was observed a few times. This chain joins TRBV7-2 and TRBJ2-2; unclear D gene. Germline V gives CDR1 SGHTA, CDR2 FQGNSA. This CDR3 contains 15 residues. V was clipped by 3 bases and J by 4 bases, with 12 bases between them. The CDR3 protein is CASSLVAKSTGELFF. CDR3 DNA: TGTGCCAGCAGCTTGGTTGCTAAGAGCACCGGGGAGCTGTTTTTT. Drawing the rest from reference TRBV7-2 and TRBJ2-2, the complete variable domain is GAGVSQSPSNKVTEKGKDVELRCDPISGHTALYWYRQSLGQGLEFLIYFQGNSAPDKSGLPSDRFSAERTGGSVSTLTIQRTQQEDSAVYLCASSLVAKSTGELFFGEGSRLTVL.

This clone has just a few counts. This chain connects TRBV2 to TRBJ2-1; TRBD2 matches 11 bases. CDR3 length: 15 residues. V shed 6 bases and J 6 bases; nucleotides not matched to a gene: 7. Germline assignment: CDR1 SNHLY and CDR2 FYNNEI. CDR3 bases: TGTGCCAGCAGCCTAGGGACTAGCGGCCTCAATGAGCAGTTCTTC. Translating it yields CASSLGTSGLNEQFF.

The table lists this clone with a count of one. V is TRBV7-9 and J is TRBJ2-5; 7 bases match TRBD2. TRBJ2-7 matches the DNA end more closely, so the J call is doubtful. Germline V gene data show CDR1 as SEHNR and CDR2 as FQNEAQ (reference sequence). This CDR3 has 13 residues. The CDR3 sequence: CASTPGGSYEQYF. As DNA, the CDR3 is TGTGCCAGCACCCCGGGGGGCTCCTACGAGCAGTACTTC.

CDR3 loop: CASSRKGAGTQPQHF. The CDR3 nucleotides are TGTGCCAGCAGCCGAAAGGGGGCAGGGACTCAGCCCCAGCATTTT. The rearrangement uses TRBV16 and TRBJ1-5; 7 bases map to TRBD1. Germline lookup yields CDR1 KGHSY and CDR2 FQNENV. The CDR3 has 15 residues. The V segment lost 4 bases and the J segment 6 bases; nucleotides outside the gene matches: 9.

J is TRBJ1-1 and V is TRBV12-5; D uncertain. The CDR3 spans 13 residues. Trimming took off 4 bases at V and 2 bases at J, with 8 bases between the two ends. Germline V gene sequence: CDR1 LGHNT, CDR2 FRNRAP. CDR3 sequence: CASGSTGNTEAFF. The CDR3 DNA follows: TGTGCTAGTGGTTCGACTGGCAACACTGAAGCTTTCTTT.

The count of this clone is one. This chain connects TRBV6-1 to TRBJ1-6; D may be TRBD1 (5 bases). The CDR3 consists of 16 residues. V was clipped by 3 bases and J by 11 bases, with 20 bases between them. The germline CDR1 and CDR2 sequences are MNHNS and SASEGT. The CDR3 region is CASSDPAVGTVAPLHF. CDR3 nucleotide sequence: TGTGCCAGCAGTGATCCGGCAGTGGGGACTGTGGCACCCCTCCACTTT.

The CDR3 DNA is TGTGCCAGCAGCTTAGGGGCTGGCAATCAGCCCCAGCATTTT. Protein: CASSLGAGNQPQHF. The rearrangement links TRBV7-8 to TRBJ1-5; D not resolved. The CDR3 runs to 14 residues. CDR1 is SGHVS, CDR2 FQNEAQ, per germline. V lost 1 base and J 2 bases, leaving 6 bases between the germline ends. Filled out from reference TRBV7-8 and TRBJ1-5, the complete variable domain reads GAGVSQSPRYKVAKRGQDVALRCDPISGHVSLFWYQQALGQGPEFLTYFQNEAQLDKSGLPSDRFFAERPEGSVSTLKIQRTQQEDSAVYLCASSLGAGNQPQHFGDGTRLSIL.

V usage is TRBV11-2 and J usage is TRBJ2-7; 13 bases map to TRBD2. CDR3 length: 15 residues. V dropped 4 bases and J dropped 2; count of bases not matched to a gene: 2. CDR1 is SGHAT, CDR2 FQNNGV, per germline. The CDR3, as DNA: TGTGCCAGCAGCTCGACTAGCGGGGGGACCTACGAGCAGTACTTC. Its translation is CASSSTSGGTYEQYF.

This clone was seen a few times. This chain uses TRBV5-6 with TRBJ1-1; D is uncertain. The CDR3 loop spans 19 amino acids. V lost 4 bases and J lost 1, with 26 bases in between. CDR1 is SGHDT and CDR2 is YYEEEE in the germline V gene. The CDR3 DNA follows: TGTGCCAGCAGCCAGACGCAGTTCATCCAACGAAGACCGAACACTGAAGCTTTCTTT. It encodes CASSQTQFIQRRPNTEAFF.

This chain joins TRBV30 and TRBJ2-7; 7 nucleotides agree with TRBD1. The CDR3 runs 14 residues. Germline CDR1 reads GTSNPN; CDR2 reads SVGIG (reference sequence). V was clipped by 2 bases and J by 6 bases; unmatched bases: 10. The CDR3 reads CAWSLWTGSGEQYF. In nucleotides, the CDR3 is TGTGCCTGGAGTCTTTGGACAGGATCCGGCGAGCAGTACTTC. Together with reference TRBV30 and TRBJ2-7, the CDR3 gives the full variable domain: SQTIHQWPATLVQPVGSPLSLECTVEGTSNPNLYWYRQAAGRGLQLLFYSVGIGQISSEVPQNLSASRPQDRQFILSSKKLLLSDSGFYLCAWSLWTGSGEQYFGPGTRLTVT.

This sequence joins TRBV4-1 and TRBJ1-2; maybe TRBD1 (6 bases). The CDR3 is 14 amino acids. Germline CDR1 reads MGHRA; CDR2 reads YSYEKL. V was cut by 3 bases and J by 7 bases, with 15 bases left in between. CDR3: CASSHTNREGGYTF. The CDR3, as DNA: TGCGCCAGCAGCCATACTAACAGGGAGGGTGGCTACACCTTC.

The rearrangement links TRBV11-3 to TRBJ1-1, with D hard to call. The germline V and J ends were trimmed by 1 base and 1 base, with 4 bases remaining between them. The CDR3 runs to 13 residues. The germline V gene has CDR1 SGHNT and CDR2 YENEEA. The CDR3 nucleotides are TGTGCCAGCAGCTTAGCAGGGAACACTGAAGCTTTCTTT. Its protein product is CASSLAGNTEAFF.